The rows below give T cell receptor beta chains drawn from one sample of a study of molecular identifiers for immune sequencing clone quantification. TCRdb re-called the PCR reads with MiXCR, one entry per CDR3 protein. Among fewer than 350,000 distinct CDR3 sequences, 24% were seen once, and the ten largest hold 0.65% to 0.95%. The sequenced sample consisted of naive CD8+ T cells from blood, with Jurkat cell RNA spiked in. Receptor source: a human donor in good health. Some libraries in this study had Jurkat cell RNA spiked in. Each CDR3 is given with its conserved first and last residue. Fields, in order: D gene, V gene, J gene, clone size, CDR3 DNA, CDR3 protein. A D gene is named only where the DNA matches it firmly. The size of a clone is reported for some rows only, either as once, few or many, or as a class for expanded clones.

NA	TRBV5-4	TRBJ2-5	many	TGTGCCAGCAGCTTTACCTGGGGCCAAGGAGAGGAGACCCAGTACTTC	CASSFTWGQGEETQYF
NA	TRBV30	TRBJ1-2	many	TGTGCCTGGTCCCACGGGCCTAACTATGGCTACACCTTC	CAWSHGPNYGYTF
NA	TRBV6-1	TRBJ2-3	many	TGTGCCAGCAGGGACTCATCCACAGATACGCAGTATTTT	CASRDSSTDTQYF
TRBD1	TRBV6-5	TRBJ1-1	many	TGTGCCAGCAGTGCGGGGACAGGGGCACTGAACACTGAAGCTTTCTTT	CASSAGTGALNTEAFF
NA	TRBV4-1	TRBJ2-7	NA	TGCGCCAGCAGCCCTGGGAGGGAACAGGGACCAACCAACTACGAGCAGTACTTC	CASSPGREQGPTNYEQYF
TRBD2	TRBV7-9	TRBJ2-3	many	TGTGCCAGCAGCTTAGGCGGACTAGCGGGGGTATCGCAGTATTTT	CASSLGGLAGVSQYF
NA	TRBV6-5	TRBJ2-2	many	TGTGCCAGCAGTTACTCGATTCAGGGGAGGACCGGGGAGCTGTTTTTT	CASSYSIQGRTGELFF
TRBD1	TRBV28	TRBJ1-4	few	TGTGCCAGCAGTGCGGGACAGGAAAATGAAAGACTGTTTTTT	CASSAGQENERLFF
NA	TRBV6-9	TRBJ1-6	few	TGTGCCAGCAGTTACCGATCGGACCTGGGATCACCCCTCCACTTT	CASSYRSDLGSPLHF
TRBD1	TRBV4-3	TRBJ2-7	many	TGCGCCAGCAGCCAAGCGAGGGGGCAGGGAGAGCAGTACTTC	CASSQARGQGEQYF
NA	TRBV6-1	TRBJ1-4	NA	TGTGCCAGCAGTGACGAGGGTGGCTCCGCAACTAATGAAAAACTGTTTTTT	CASSDEGGSATNEKLFF
NA	TRBV9	TRBJ2-7	few	TGTGCCAGCAGCCCCGGCCGGGACAAGATCTACGAGCAGTACTTC	CASSPGRDKIYEQYF
NA	TRBV27	TRBJ2-7	few	TGTGCCAGCAGTTTACAGAGCTCCTACGAGCAGTACTTC	CASSLQSSYEQYF
TRBD2	TRBV19	TRBJ2-7	few	TGTGCCAGTAGTATAGTAGAGACTAGCGTATACTACGAGCAGTACTTC	CASSIVETSVYYEQYF
TRBD1	TRBV29-1	TRBJ1-4	NA	TGCAGCGCACATACTATACAGGGGGTTAATGAAAAACTGTTTTTT	CSAHTIQGVNEKLFF
NA	TRBV4-2	TRBJ2-3	NA	TGTGCCAGCAGCCAAGCGGAGGGCGAGACAGATACGCAGTATTTT	CASSQAEGETDTQYF
NA	TRBV25-1	TRBJ2-5	few	TGTGCCAGCAGTGACCACAGGCTTATCCAAGAGACCCAGTACTTC	CASSDHRLIQETQYF
NA	TRBV27	TRBJ1-1	NA	TGTGCCAGCAGTTTAGGGGCAGGGGCGGGTCACACTGAAGCTTTCTTT	CASSLGAGAGHTEAFF
TRBD2	TRBV10-3	TRBJ2-4	many	TGTGCCTCCTGGACTAGCGGGAGTCTTTACATTCAGTACTTC	CASWTSGSLYIQYF
NA	TRBV4-1	TRBJ2-3	many	TGCGCCAGCAGGCTTGATGGGGGGGCCGCAGATACGCAGTATTTT	CASRLDGGAADTQYF
NA	TRBV29-1	TRBJ1-3	many	TGCAGCGCCCAAGGGCTCGGCCGAAACACCATATATTTT	CSAQGLGRNTIYF
TRBD1	TRBV7-9	TRBJ1-6	many	TGTGCCAGCAGGACGACAGGGTTGCATTCACCCCTCCACTTT	CASRTTGLHSPLHF
NA	TRBV6-6	TRBJ1-1	many	TGTGCCAGCCGGGACACCCAGGGAACTGAAGCTTTCTTT	CASRDTQGTEAFF
NA	TRBV7-9	TRBJ2-1	NA	TGTGCCAAAAACGATCTTACTTTGGGCCCCTCTGGGTACAATGAGCAGTTCTTC	CAKNDLTLGPSGYNEQFF
TRBD1	TRBV4-1	TRBJ2-7	many	TGCGCCAGCAGCCAGGGACAGGGGAGCGAGCAGTACTTC	CASSQGQGSEQYF
NA	TRBV20-1	TRBJ2-7	NA	TGCAGTGCTAGAGGCCTGAGGGAAACCTACGAGCAGTACTTC	CSARGLRETYEQYF
TRBD1	TRBV4-1	TRBJ2-7	many	TGCGCCAGCAGCCAAGAGGACAGGGACACCTACGAGCAGTACTTC	CASSQEDRDTYEQYF
TRBD2	TRBV7-3	TRBJ2-3	NA	TGTGCCAGCAGCCCCGGGCCGGGACTAGCGGGACCTGCGATGGATACGCAGTATTTT	CASSPGPGLAGPAMDTQYF
NA	TRBV7-9	TRBJ2-3	NA	TGTGCCGGCAGCTTAGTCAGGGCTAGCACAGATACGCAGTATTTT	CAGSLVRASTDTQYF
TRBD1	TRBV11-2	TRBJ1-1	many	TGTGCCAGCAGCTTAGACCACGACAGGGTATTCTCTTTAGAGTTTACTGAAGCTTTCTTT	CASSLDHDRVFSLEFTEAFF
NA	TRBV3-1	TRBJ2-7	few	TGTGCCAGCAGCCATGGTAGCTCTGTTTCCGAGCAGTACTTC	CASSHGSSVSEQYF
NA	TRBV27	TRBJ2-5	NA	TGTGCCAGCAGTTTCCGGCAGGGAGAGACCCAGTACTTC	CASSFRQGETQYF
NA	TRBV7-9	TRBJ1-1	NA	NA	CASSPGLGTGEAFF
NA	TRBV6-5	TRBJ2-3	few	TGTGCCAGCAGTTGGCGGGCCAGCACAGATACGCAGTATTTT	CASSWRASTDTQYF
TRBD1	TRBV6-2/TRBV6-3	TRBJ1-6	NA	TGTGCCAGCAGTTACTCCCAAGGACAGGGACTTCGGTCACCCCTCCACTTT	CASSYSQGQGLRSPLHF
TRBD2	TRBV9	TRBJ2-5	few	TGTGCCAGCAGCGTAGGGGGACTAACACAAGAGACCCAGTACTTC	CASSVGGLTQETQYF
TRBD2	TRBV7-7	TRBJ2-1	NA	TGTGCTAGCAGCGTCGGACTAGCGGATGAGCAGTTCTTC	CASSVGLADEQFF